This TCR beta chain was captured by sequencing in a study of CD8+ T cells in alopecia areata listed by TCRdb under 2018. Study-level background: Treated patients were enrolled in an open-label pilot trial of oral tofacitinib at 5 to 10 mg twice daily for moderate-to-severe alopecia areata. Biopsies were taken from tofacitinib-treated patients at baseline and again at 4 and 24 weeks into treatment, and several of those patients also had a later scalp biopsy. The RNA source kit depended on sample type: the PAXgene miRNA kit for fixed scalp, the miRNeasy kit for PBMCs, and the RNeasy kit for mouse skin. Patients stayed on tofacitinib for 6 to 18 months and then had 6 months of follow-up off drug so that delayed response and recurrence could be assessed. In both human patients and the C3H/HeJ mouse model, the study applied high-throughput TCRbeta sequencing to look at T cell clonal expansion in alopecia areata. In treated patients, disease severity was measured using the SALT score, which gives the percentage of scalp surface area affected. Scalp clonality was compared among normal scalp (n=4), patchy alopecia areata scalp (n=8), and alopecia totalis/universalis scalp (n=8). Human TCRbeta sequencing covered scalp tissue and sorted CD4+ and CD8+ peripheral blood T cells from patchy and totalis/universalis alopecia areata patients and healthy controls. TCRbeta CDR3 regions were amplified by immunoSEQ multiplex PCR with 35 Vbeta forward and 13 Jbeta reverse primers.

Taken with the paper, the label for time point translates to: around 28 days on oral tofacitinib. Read against the paper, the sample's treatment or condition label means: oral pan-JAK inhibitor, 5-10 mg twice daily. Peripheral blood and lesional scalp punch biopsies were obtained from patients with alopecia areata. PBMCs were separated by density centrifugation and stained for CD3, CD4 and CD8, after which CD4+ and CD8+ T cells were sorted on a FACSAria. The full study reports these points: Resident alphabeta T cells in normal human skin are also sequenced, complicating scalp TCR repertoire analysis, unlike mouse skin dominated by gammadelta T cells. Tofacitinib significantly decreased scalp clonality and the number of expanded CD8+ clones among the top 100 scalp clones. During tofacitinib treatment, many expanded lesional clones stuck around in both scalp and blood, and this persistence may partly explain why relapse happens after treatment is stopped. TCR sequences shared between patients were less clear than in mice, possibly partly because of HLA diversity in the patient population. Higher clonality and more expanded CD8+ clones were observed in lesional scalp than in normal scalp, particularly in alopecia totalis/universalis, a finding suggestive of antigenic drive. Because the treated cohort was small and had just a single nonresponder, larger studies are needed to establish links between baseline CD8+ expansion and response.

The library was produced with the immunoSEQ multiplex PCR assay. RNA was extracted from all samples and reverse transcribed into cDNA as template for TCR sequencing. SuperScript III was used to make first-strand cDNA, primed with a 2:1 mix of oligo-dT and random hexamers. A synthetic immune receptor repertoire was used to assess amplification bias, and residual bias was removed computationally. The study's processing was this. Raw reads were preprocessed to remove errors, and CDR3 was defined according to IMGT conventions as the region from the conserved cysteine to phenylalanine. Clonality was computed by normalizing Shannon entropy by log2 of the number of productive unique TCRs and subtracting the result from 1. Scalp TCRbeta sequences were cross-referenced with sorted blood CD4 and CD8 repertoires so that the CD4 or CD8 identity of scalp clones could be inferred. In TCRdb, the immuneACCESS table is reduced to in-frame sequences with V and J assigned. These tables do not hold every clone; where another copy was compared, an unresolved V gene accounts for under half, and the others remain unexplained. That table gives V, J and clone size, and the DNA gave D and trimming. In all, the sample holds tens of thousands of clones, and around three fifths of those were seen once. Roughly 20% of the sample comes from the top ten.

A remark on this clone: What this receptor recognizes is not known. Per-base qualities were not stored, and no clone one base away is much larger.

Taken from cysteine to phenylalanine, the CDR3 has 13 residues. The retained sequence is limited to the CDR3, 39 bases, with the frame set at the first base. CDR1 MNHEY and CDR2 SMNVEV were looked up in the germline V gene (reference sequence). Trimmed from V: 3 bases; trimmed from J: 5 bases; junction bases lacking a gene match: 4. The rearranged segments are TRBV27 and TRBJ2-7; the junction holds 7 bases that match TRBD2. This clonotype originated in a human donor with alopecia areata. The sample in question was CD8+ T cells sorted from blood, obtained at week 4, from a patient treated with tofacitinib. The CDR3 reads CASSLTSTHEQYF. The DNA sequence reads TGTGCCAGCAGTTTGACTAGCACGCACGAGCAGTACTTC.